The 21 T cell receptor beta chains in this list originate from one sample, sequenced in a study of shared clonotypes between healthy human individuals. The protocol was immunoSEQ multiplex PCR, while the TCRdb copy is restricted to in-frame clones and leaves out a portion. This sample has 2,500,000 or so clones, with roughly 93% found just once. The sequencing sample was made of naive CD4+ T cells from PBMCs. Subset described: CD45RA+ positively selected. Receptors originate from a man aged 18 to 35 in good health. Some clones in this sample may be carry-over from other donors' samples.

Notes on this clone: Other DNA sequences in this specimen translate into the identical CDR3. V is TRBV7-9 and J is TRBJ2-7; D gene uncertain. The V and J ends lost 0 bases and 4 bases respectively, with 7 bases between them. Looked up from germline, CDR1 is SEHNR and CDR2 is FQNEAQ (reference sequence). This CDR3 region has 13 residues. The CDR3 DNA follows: TGTGCCAGCAGCTTAGCGCCGACTTACGAGCAGTACTTC. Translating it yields CASSLAPTYEQYF.

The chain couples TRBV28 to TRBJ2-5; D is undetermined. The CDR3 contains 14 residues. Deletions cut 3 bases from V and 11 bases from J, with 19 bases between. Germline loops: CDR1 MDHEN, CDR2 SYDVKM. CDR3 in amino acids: CASSLVQKLSEQYF. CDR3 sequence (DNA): TGTGCCAGCAGTTTGGTACAGAAGCTTAGTGAGCAGTACTTC.

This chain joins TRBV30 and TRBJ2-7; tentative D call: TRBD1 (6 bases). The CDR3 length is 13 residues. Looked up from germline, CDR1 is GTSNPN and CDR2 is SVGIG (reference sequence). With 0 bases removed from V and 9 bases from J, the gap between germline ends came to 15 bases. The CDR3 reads CAWSVQDREPQYF. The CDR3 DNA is TGTGCCTGGAGTGTACAGGACAGAGAGCCGCAGTACTTC.

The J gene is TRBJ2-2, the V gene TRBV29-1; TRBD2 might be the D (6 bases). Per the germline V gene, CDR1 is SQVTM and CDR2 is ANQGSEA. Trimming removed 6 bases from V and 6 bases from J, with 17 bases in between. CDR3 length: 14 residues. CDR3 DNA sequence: TGCAGCGTCGCCCAGAGACTAGTACCCGGGGAGCTGTTTTTT. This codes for CSVAQRLVPGELFF.

This CDR3 is CASSLSGTGSEAFF. CDR3 sequence (DNA): TGCGCCAGCAGCCTGTCCGGGACTGGGTCTGAAGCTTTCTTT. The J gene is TRBJ1-1, the V gene TRBV5-1; tentative D call: TRBD1 (5 bases). Trimming stripped 4 bases from V and 6 bases from J, with 16 bases between. Germline V gene lookup returns CDR1 SGHRS and CDR2 YFSETQ. This CDR3 has 14 residues.

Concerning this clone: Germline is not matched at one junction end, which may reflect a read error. Here the CDR3 DNA reads TGTGCCAGCAGTTACTCGCCCCCGGGACAGGGGTTTAGCGGGGTCTTC. Amino acid sequence: CASSYSPPGQGFSGVF. The genes are TRBV6-5 and TRBJ2-4; the match to TRBD1 covers 10 bases. The germline CDR1 and CDR2 sequences are MNHEY and SVGAGI. CDR3 length equals 16 residues.

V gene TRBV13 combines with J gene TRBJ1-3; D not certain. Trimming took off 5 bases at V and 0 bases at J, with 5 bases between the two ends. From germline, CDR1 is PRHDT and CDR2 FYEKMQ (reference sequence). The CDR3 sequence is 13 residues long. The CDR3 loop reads CASSPYSGNTIYF. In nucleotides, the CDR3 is TGTGCCAGCAGCCCGTACTCTGGAAACACCATATATTTT.

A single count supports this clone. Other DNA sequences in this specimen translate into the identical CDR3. CDR3 residues: CASSLAGGQETQYF. Here the CDR3 DNA reads TGTGCCAGCAGCTTAGCGGGGGGACAAGAGACCCAGTACTTC. The chain couples TRBV7-2 to TRBJ2-5; a possible D gene is TRBD2 (6 bases). Germline V gene sequence: CDR1 SGHTA, CDR2 FQGNSA. Trimming cost V 0 bases and J 2 bases, with 7 bases left between them. CDR3 length equals 14 residues.

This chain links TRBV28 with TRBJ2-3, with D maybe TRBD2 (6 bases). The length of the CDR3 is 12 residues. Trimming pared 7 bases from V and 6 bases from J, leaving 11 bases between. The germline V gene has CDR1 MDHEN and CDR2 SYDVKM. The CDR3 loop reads CASTSREDTQYF. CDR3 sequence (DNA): TGTGCCAGCACTTCACGGGAGGATACGCAGTATTTT.

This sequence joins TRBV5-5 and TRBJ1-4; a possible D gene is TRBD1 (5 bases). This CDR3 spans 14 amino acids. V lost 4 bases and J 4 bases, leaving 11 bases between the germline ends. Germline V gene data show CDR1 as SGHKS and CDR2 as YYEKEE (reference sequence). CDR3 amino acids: CASSLGQVNEKLFF. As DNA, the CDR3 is TGTGCCAGCAGCCTAGGACAAGTTAATGAAAAACTGTTTTTT.

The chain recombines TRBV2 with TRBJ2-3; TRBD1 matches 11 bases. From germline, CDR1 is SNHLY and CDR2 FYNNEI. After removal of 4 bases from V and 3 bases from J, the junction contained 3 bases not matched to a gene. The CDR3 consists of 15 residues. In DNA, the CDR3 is TGTGCCAGCAGTGTGGGACAGGGGGGGACAGATACGCAGTATTTT. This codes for CASSVGQGGTDTQYF. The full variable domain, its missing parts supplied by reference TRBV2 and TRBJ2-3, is EPEVTQTPSHQVTQMGQEVILRCVPISNHLYFYWYRQILGQKVEFLVSFYNNEISEKSEIFDDQFSVERPDGSNFTLKIRSTKLEDSAMYFCASSVGQGGTDTQYFGPGTRLTVL.

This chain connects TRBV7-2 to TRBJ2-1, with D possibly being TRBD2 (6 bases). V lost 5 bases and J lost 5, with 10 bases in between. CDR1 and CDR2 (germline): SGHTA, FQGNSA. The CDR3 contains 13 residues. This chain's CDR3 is CASSLVADNEQFF. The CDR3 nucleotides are TGTGCCAGCAGCCTAGTAGCGGACAATGAGCAGTTCTTC.

CDR3 DNA: TGTGCCTGGAGGATCTCAGTGGGCAGCTATGGCTACACCTTC. It encodes CAWRISVGSYGYTF. The chain is built from TRBV30 and TRBJ1-2; no clear D. Germline CDR1 GTSNPN, CDR2 SVGIG (reference sequence). The V end was cut by 3 bases, the J end by 4 bases, with 15 bases between. This CDR3 comprises 14 residues.

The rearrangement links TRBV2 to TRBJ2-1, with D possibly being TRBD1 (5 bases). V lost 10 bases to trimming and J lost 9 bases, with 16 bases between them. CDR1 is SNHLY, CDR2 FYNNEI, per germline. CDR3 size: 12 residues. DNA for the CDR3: TGTGCCACCCTGGGGCAGGGCGGTGAGCAGTTCTTC. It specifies CATLGQGGEQFF.

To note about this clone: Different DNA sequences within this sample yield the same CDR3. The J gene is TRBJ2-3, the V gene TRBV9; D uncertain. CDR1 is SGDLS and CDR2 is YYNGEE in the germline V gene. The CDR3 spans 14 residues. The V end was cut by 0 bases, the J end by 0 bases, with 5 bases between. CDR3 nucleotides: TGTGCCAGCAGCGTAGGCCCTAGCACAGATACGCAGTATTTT. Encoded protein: CASSVGPSTDTQYF.

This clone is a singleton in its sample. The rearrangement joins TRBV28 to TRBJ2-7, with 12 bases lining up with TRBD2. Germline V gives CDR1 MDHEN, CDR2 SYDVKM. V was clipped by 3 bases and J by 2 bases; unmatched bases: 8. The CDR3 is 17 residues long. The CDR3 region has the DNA TGTGCCAGCAGTTTTACTAGCGGGAGGAACACTGCCTACGAGCAGTACTTC. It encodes CASSFTSGRNTAYEQYF. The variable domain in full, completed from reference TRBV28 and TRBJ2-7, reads DVKVTQSSRYLVKRTGEKVFLECVQDMDHENMFWYRQDPGLGLRLIYFSYDVKMKEKGDIPEGYSVSREKKERFSLILESASTNQTSMYLCASSFTSGRNTAYEQYFGPGTRLTVT.

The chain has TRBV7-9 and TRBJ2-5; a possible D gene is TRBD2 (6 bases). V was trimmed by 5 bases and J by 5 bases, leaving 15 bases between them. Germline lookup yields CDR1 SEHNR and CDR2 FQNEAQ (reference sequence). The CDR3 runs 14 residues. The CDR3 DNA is TGTGCCAGCAGCCCGGGGGTGGGCTGGGAGACCCAGTACTTC. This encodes CASSPGVGWETQYF.

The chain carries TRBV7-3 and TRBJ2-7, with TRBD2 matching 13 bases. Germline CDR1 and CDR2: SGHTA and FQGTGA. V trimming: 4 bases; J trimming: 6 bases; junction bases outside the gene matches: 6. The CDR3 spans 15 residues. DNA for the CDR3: TGTGCCAGCAGCTCGACTAGCGGGAGGACCGGCGAGCAGTACTTC. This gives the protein CASSSTSGRTGEQYF.

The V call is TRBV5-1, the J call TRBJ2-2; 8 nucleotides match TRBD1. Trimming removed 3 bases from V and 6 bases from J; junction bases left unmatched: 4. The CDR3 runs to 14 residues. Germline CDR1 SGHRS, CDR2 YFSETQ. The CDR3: CASSWVQGAGELFF. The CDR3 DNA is TGCGCCAGCAGCTGGGTACAGGGGGCCGGGGAGCTGTTTTTT. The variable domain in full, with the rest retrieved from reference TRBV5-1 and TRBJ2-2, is KAGVTQTPRYLIKTRGQQVTLSCSPISGHRSVSWYQQTPGQGLQFLFEYFSETQRNKGNFPGRFSGRQFSNSRSEMNVSTLELGDSALYLCASSWVQGAGELFFGEGSRLTVL.

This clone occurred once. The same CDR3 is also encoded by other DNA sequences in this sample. The CDR3, as DNA: TGTGCCAGCAGTGAATCTTGGGGATCTGGAAACACCATATATTTT. Translation: CASSESWGSGNTIYF. J is TRBJ1-3 and V is TRBV6-1; D gene uncertain. Germline lookup yields CDR1 MNHNS and CDR2 SASEGT. The CDR3 totals 15 residues. Deletions cut 2 bases from V and 1 base from J, with 9 bases between.

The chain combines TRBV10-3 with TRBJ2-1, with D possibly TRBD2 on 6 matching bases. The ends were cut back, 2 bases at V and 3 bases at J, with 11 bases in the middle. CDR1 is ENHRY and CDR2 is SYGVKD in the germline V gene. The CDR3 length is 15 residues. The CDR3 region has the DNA TGTGCCATCAGTGAGGACGGGAGTGTCTACAATGAGCAGTTCTTC. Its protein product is CAISEDGSVYNEQFF.